These T cell receptor beta chains were read from a single sample in a study of T cell repertoires in cytomegalovirus infection. TCRdb reprocessed the reads with MiXCR, giving one entry per CDR3 protein. The sample contains 450,000 to 600,000 distinct CDR3 sequences, approximately 40% of which appear only once. Their specific antigens are unknown. The material was cultured PBMCs, obtained from culture after CMV antigen stimulation. Receptor source: a human donor in good health (CMV status not recorded). Some clones in this sample may be carry-over from other donors' samples. The CDR3 runs from the conserved cysteine through the conserved F or W. Each record gives: J gene, clone size, V gene, D gene, CDR3 protein, CDR3 DNA. A D gene is named only where the DNA matches it firmly. Some rows have no size entry. The others give once, few or many, or a class for an expanded clone.

TRBJ1-5 | few | TRBV19 | TRBD1 | CASKGGDQPQHF | TGTGCCAGTAAAGGGGGCGATCAGCCCCAGCATTTT
TRBJ1-5 | few | TRBV19 | NA | CASSGGQPQHF | TGTGCCAGTAGTGGGGGGCAGCCCCAGCATTTT
TRBJ2-3 | few | TRBV7-6 | TRBD2 | CASSPTSTRAGDAGTQYF | TGTGCCAGCAGCCCTACTTCAACTCGAGCGGGGGATGCGGGTACGCAGTATTTT
TRBJ1-3 | few | TRBV7-2 | NA | CASSLTLRDTIYF | TGTGCCAGCAGCTTAACCCTCAGGGACACCATATATTTT
TRBJ1-2 | NA | TRBV19 | NA | CAAGRDTNYGYTF | TGTGCCGCCGGCAGGGATACTAACTATGGCTACACCTTC
TRBJ2-7 | few | TRBV7-2 | TRBD2 | CASSVTSGSYQGEQYF | TGTGCCAGCAGCGTAACAAGCGGGAGCTATCAGGGGGAGCAGTACTTC
TRBJ2-7 | few | TRBV6-5 | NA | CASSYSSRDTSYEQYF | TGTGCCAGCAGTTACTCATCCCGGGACACTTCCTACGAGCAGTACTTC
TRBJ2-2 | few | TRBV28 | NA | CATRIGARTGELFF | TGTGCCACAAGAATAGGAGCGAGGACCGGGGAGCTGTTTTTT
TRBJ2-1 | NA | TRBV2 | NA | CASRGRGGSYNEQFF | TGTGCCAGCAGGGGCCGTGGGGGCTCCTACAATGAGCAGTTCTTC
TRBJ1-1 | NA | TRBV6-5 | TRBD1 | CASRFGTGGANTEAFF | TGTGCCAGCAGATTCGGGACAGGGGGAGCGAACACTGAAGCTTTCTTT
TRBJ1-1 | few | TRBV7-6 | NA | CASSFDGTLGTEAFF | TGTGCCAGCAGCTTTGACGGAACCCTCGGCACTGAAGCTTTCTTT
TRBJ2-1 | many | TRBV7-8 | TRBD2 | CASSLKGWREKPNEQFF | TGTGCCAGCAGCTTAAAGGGTTGGCGGGAGAAACCCAATGAGCAGTTCTTC
TRBJ2-5 | few | TRBV18 | TRBD2 | CASSLTREATKETQYF | TGTGCCAGCTCACTTACCCGGGAGGCTACCAAAGAGACCCAGTACTTC
TRBJ2-7 | many | TRBV7-2 | TRBD1 | CASSPGQGITEQYF | TGTGCCAGCAGCCCGGGACAGGGGATCACCGAGCAGTACTTC
TRBJ1-4 | NA | TRBV4-1 | TRBD1 | CASSQVPRGAGEKLFF | TGCGCCAGCAGCCAAGTACCCAGGGGGGCCGGTGAAAAACTGTTTTTT
TRBJ2-7 | NA | TRBV11-2 | TRBD1 | CASSIGQGVGYEQYF | TGTGCCAGCAGCATCGGACAGGGTGTGGGGTACGAGCAGTACTTC
TRBJ1-4 | few | TRBV7-9 | TRBD1 | CASSPQDRTTNEKLFF | TGTGCCAGCAGTCCCCAGGACAGGACAACTAATGAAAAACTGTTTTTT
TRBJ2-3 | NA | TRBV10-3 | TRBD1 | CAISEGTATDTQYF | TGTGCCATCAGCGAAGGGACAGCCACAGATACGCAGTATTTT
TRBJ2-7 | few | TRBV19 | TRBD1 | CASSLTVQGADYEQYF | TGTGCCAGTAGTCTAACAGTACAGGGGGCGGACTACGAGCAGTACTTC
TRBJ1-2 | NA | TRBV12-3/TRBV12-4 | NA | CASSPDRTAGYTF | TGTGCCAGCAGCCCCGACAGGACGGCTGGCTACACCTTC
TRBJ1-1 | NA | TRBV12-3/TRBV12-4 | NA | CASSLPTVLNTEAFF | TGTGCCAGCAGCCTCCCGACAGTCCTGAACACTGAAGCTTTCTTT
TRBJ2-1 | few | TRBV6-6 | NA | CASSYDRLAYNEQFF | TGTGCCAGCAGTTACGACCGTTTGGCCTACAATGAGCAGTTCTTC
TRBJ2-1 | NA | TRBV7-6 | NA | CASSLVAGLNIYNEQFF | TGTGCCAGCAGCTTAGTCGCGGGGCTCAACATCTACAATGAGCAGTTCTTC
TRBJ1-2 | few | TRBV12-3/TRBV12-4 | NA | CASSLGRGVYGYTF | TGTGCCAGCAGTTTAGGCAGGGGCGTCTATGGCTACACCTTC
TRBJ1-1 | NA | TRBV7-9 | NA | CASSLSGGGTEAFF | TGTGCCAGCAGCTTGTCGGGAGGCGGCACTGAAGCTTTCTTT
TRBJ2-1 | NA | TRBV7-9 | NA | CASSLVQGYNEQFF | TGTGCCAGCAGCTTAGTACAGGGTTACAATGAGCAGTTCTTC
TRBJ2-3 | NA | TRBV28 | TRBD1 | CASSSFFRDRVTDTQYF | TGTGCCAGCAGTTCATTCTTCCGGGACAGGGTCACAGATACGCAGTATTTT
TRBJ1-5 | NA | TRBV27 | NA | CASSFQGAGDQPQHF | TGTGCCAGCAGTTTTCAAGGGGCCGGAGATCAGCCCCAGCATTTT
TRBJ2-3 | NA | TRBV9 | TRBD2 | CASSVARTSGLDTQYF | TGTGCCAGCAGCGTAGCTCGGACTAGCGGCCTAGATACGCAGTATTTT
TRBJ2-5 | NA | TRBV7-9 | NA | CASSPRDLAGTQYF | TGTGCCAGCAGCCCACGGGACCTGGCGGGGACCCAGTACTTC
TRBJ2-5 | NA | TRBV7-9 | NA | CASSFGGRQSETQYF | TGTGCCAGCAGCTTCGGGGGGCGTCAATCCGAGACCCAGTACTTC
TRBJ2-1 | NA | TRBV5-4 | TRBD1 | CASSLAAGTGVANEQFF | TGTGCCAGCAGCTTGGCCGCCGGGACAGGGGTGGCCAATGAGCAGTTCTTC
TRBJ1-5 | NA | TRBV28 | TRBD1 | CASTPGDRGNQPQHF | TGTGCCAGCACCCCCGGGGACAGGGGCAATCAGCCCCAGCATTTT
TRBJ2-1 | NA | TRBV7-2 | NA | CASSPNPAAIQTYNEQFF | TGTGCCAGCAGCCCTAACCCCGCGGCGATACAGACCTACAATGAGCAGTTCTTC
TRBJ2-2 | few | TRBV5-1 | NA | CASSLKQNTGELFF | TGCGCCAGCAGCTTGAAGCAAAACACCGGGGAGCTGTTTTTT
TRBJ2-1 | many | TRBV7-2 | TRBD2 | CASSLAGTSIYEQFF | TGTGCCAGCAGCTTAGCTGGGACTAGTATCTATGAGCAGTTCTTC
TRBJ2-7 | many | TRBV7-2 | NA | CASSPRGPSSYEQYF | TGTGCCAGCAGCCCCCGAGGGCCCTCCTCCTACGAGCAGTACTTC
TRBJ2-3 | once | TRBV5-5 | TRBD1 | CASRNRDRGTDTQYF | TGTGCCAGCAGAAATCGGGACAGGGGCACAGATACGCAGTATTTT
TRBJ2-3 | few | TRBV6-5 | NA | CASRVGADTQYF | TGTGCCAGCAGGGTGGGGGCAGATACGCAGTATTTT
TRBJ2-3 | NA | TRBV7-6 | TRBD2 | CASSPSGGGTDTQYF | TGTGCCAGCAGCCCATCGGGGGGTGGCACAGATACGCAGTATTTT
TRBJ1-6 | few | TRBV7-2 | NA | CASSLLGIGNSPLHF | TGTGCCAGCAGCTTGCTGGGGATCGGGAATTCACCCCTCCACTTT
TRBJ2-2 | NA | TRBV4-3 | NA | CASSQGTTNTGELFF | TGCGCCAGCAGCCAAGGGACTACGAACACCGGGGAGCTGTTTTTT
TRBJ2-7 | NA | TRBV27 | NA | CASSHRAELAYEQYF | TGTGCCAGCAGTCACCGGGCAGAACTAGCCTACGAGCAGTACTTC
TRBJ2-7 | NA | TRBV2 | TRBD1 | CASSRQGPPYEQYF | TGTGCCAGCAGTCGACAGGGCCCCCCCTACGAGCAGTACTTC
TRBJ2-5 | NA | TRBV10-3 | TRBD1 | CAIRGDSRYQETQYF | TGTGCCATCAGGGGGGACAGTAGGTACCAAGAGACCCAGTACTTC
TRBJ2-1 | few | TRBV7-2 | NA | CASRLVGHSLGEQFF | TGTGCCAGCAGACTCGTCGGGCACTCCCTGGGCGAGCAGTTCTTC
TRBJ1-1 | few | TRBV10-3 | NA | CAISGTPNTEAFF | TGTGCCATCAGTGGTACACCGAACACTGAAGCTTTCTTT
TRBJ1-4 | NA | TRBV11-2 | NA | CASSVRVFDEKLFF | TGTGCCAGCAGCGTCAGGGTTTTCGATGAAAAACTGTTTTTT
TRBJ2-6 | NA | TRBV18 | NA | CASSPLQFGANVLTF | TGTGCCAGCTCACCTCTACAATTTGGGGCCAACGTCCTGACTTTC
TRBJ2-7 | NA | TRBV19 | NA | CASSEQGSSRNEQYF | TGTGCCAGTAGTGAACAGGGTTCCTCTCGTAATGAGCAGTACTTC
TRBJ2-7 | NA | TRBV6-8 | TRBD2 | CASSSGLVPNEQYF | TGTGCCAGCAGTTCGGGACTAGTTCCCAACGAGCAGTACTTC
TRBJ2-5 | NA | TRBV19 | TRBD2 | CATSPLTGGKETQYF | TGTGCCACCTCTCCTCTAACGGGGGGGAAAGAGACCCAGTACTTC
TRBJ2-7 | few | TRBV7-6 | TRBD1 | CASSPGQGVGYEQYF | TGTGCCAGCAGCCCGGGACAGGGAGTAGGCTACGAGCAGTACTTC
TRBJ1-1 | many | TRBV7-2 | NA | CASSLWPNTEAFF | TGTGCCAGCAGCTTATGGCCGAACACTGAAGCTTTCTTT
TRBJ1-1 | NA | TRBV12-3/TRBV12-4 | NA | CASSLIQLNTEAFF | TGTGCCAGCAGTCTGATACAGCTGAACACTGAAGCTTTCTTT
TRBJ1-1 | few | TRBV20-1 | NA | CSASAHTGRNTEAFF | TGCAGTGCTAGTGCCCATACTGGTAGGAACACTGAAGCTTTCTTT
TRBJ2-7 | NA | TRBV7-2 | NA | CASSPLGRSSYEQYF | TGTGCCAGCAGCCCCCTCGGGCGCAGCTCCTACGAGCAGTACTTC
TRBJ2-1 | NA | TRBV27 | NA | CASSLSKGHNEQFF | TGTGCCAGCAGTTTATCGAAAGGGCACAATGAGCAGTTCTTC
TRBJ2-7 | NA | TRBV4-3 | NA | CASSQVLDSRFYEQYF | TGCGCCAGCAGCCAAGTTTTGGACAGCCGATTCTACGAGCAGTACTTC
TRBJ2-7 | NA | TRBV11-2 | NA | CASSVGGLGYEQYF | TGTGCCAGCAGCGTAGGGGGGTTGGGCTACGAGCAGTACTTC